Following are 14 T cell receptor beta chains from one sample sequenced in a study of T cells expressing NK-cell markers. After re-calling the 5' RACE reads, TCRdb lists one entry per CDR3 protein, DNA absent. Recorded for this sample: 300,000 to 450,000 distinct CDR3 sequences. The sample was blood T cells: a sorted CD56 or NKG2C T cell subset, CD4+ or CD8+ T cells, or bulk PBMC T cells (not recorded which). The receptors shown here come from a man aged 18-75 years in good health.

V and J are TRBV10-3 and TRBJ2-7. Germline CDR1 reads ENHRY; CDR2 reads SYGVKD. The CDR3 is 12 residues long. CDR3 in amino acids: CAISDSTYEQYF.

The gene calls are TRBV11-2 and TRBJ2-1; TCRdb's D call of TRBD1 is untestable without DNA. Per germline, CDR1 SGHAT and CDR2 FQNNGV. The CDR3 totals 15 residues. CDR3 sequence reads: CASSPGSRGQGEQFF.

The CDR3 loop is CAWSASSVTQYF. This chain joins TRBV30 and TRBJ2-3; without DNA, the TCRdb call of TRBD2 cannot be checked. This CDR3 is built from 12 residues. From germline, CDR1 is GTSNPN and CDR2 SVGIG (reference sequence).

The CDR3 spells CASRERCEQFF. The V gene is TRBV5-3, the J gene TRBJ2-1. TRBV5-3 is classed as an ORF, of uncertain function. The CDR3 loop spans 11 amino acids.

J is TRBJ2-7 and V is TRBV7-8. CDR3 length: 14 amino acids. CDR1 and CDR2 (germline): SGHVS, FQNEAQ. The CDR3 sequence: CASSLEVLPYEQYF.

The J gene is TRBJ1-1, the V gene TRBV20-1. CDR1 and CDR2 (germline): DFQATT, SNEGSKA (reference sequence). The CDR3 is made up of 12 amino acids. The CDR3 sequence is CSASGQVMEAFF.

The V call is TRBV30, the J call TRBJ1-2. The CDR3 extends over 14 amino acids. Germline CDR1 is GTSNPN and CDR2 is SVGIG (reference sequence). CDR3: CAWSVDEQGYGYTF.

The chain combines TRBV6-6 with TRBJ1-1; there is no DNA to check the TCRdb D call of TRBD1. Germline V CDR1 and CDR2: MNHNY, SVGAGI (reference sequence). The CDR3 is 13 residues long. CDR3 loop: CASSLRQGDEAFF.

J is TRBJ2-2 and V is TRBV5-1; TCRdb calls TRBD2, which cannot be checked without DNA. Germline assignment: CDR1 SGHRS and CDR2 YFSETQ. The CDR3 covers 16 residues. Here the CDR3 reads CASSRTRTLNAGELFF.

This rearrangement joins TRBV3-1 to TRBJ2-1; checking the TCRdb D call of TRBD2 is not possible without DNA. Germline V gene lookup returns CDR1 LGHDT and CDR2 YNNKEL (reference sequence). This CDR3 is built from 15 residues. Here the CDR3 reads CASSRTSASYNEQFF.

V is TRBV6-5 and J is TRBJ2-4. The germline V gene encodes CDR1 MNHEY and CDR2 SVGAGI. This CDR3 spans 16 amino acids. The CDR3 here is CASSYSPGGGVNIQYF.

The chain combines TRBV28 with TRBJ1-2; TCRdb's D gene call, TRBD1, goes unchecked for lack of DNA. The CDR3 covers 16 residues. Looked up from germline, CDR1 is MDHEN and CDR2 is SYDVKM. This CDR3 is CASSFLYRRTNYGYTF.

CDR3 protein: CASKEQGAYEQYF. The V and J genes are TRBV19 and TRBJ2-7; TCRdb designates TRBD1, a call that cannot be tested without DNA. Germline values: CDR1 LNHDA, CDR2 SQIVND (reference sequence). This CDR3 is built from 13 residues. Using reference TRBV19 and TRBJ2-7 for the parts outside the CDR3, the full variable domain is DGGITQSPKYLFRKEGQNVTLSCEQNLNHDAMYWYRQDPGQGLRLIYYSQIVNDFQKGDIAEGYSVSREKKESFPLTVTSAQKNPTAFYLCASKEQGAYEQYFGPGTRLTVT.

This sequence joins TRBV7-8 and TRBJ2-1; TCRdb reports TRBD1, a call that lacks DNA to check it against. In germline, CDR1 is SGHVS, CDR2 FQNEAQ. CDR3 length: 15 amino acids. CDR3 loop: CASTPDRVPRNEQFF.